This is a list of T cell receptor beta chains from one sample in a study of T cell responses to AZD1222 COVID-19 vaccine. Measured with immunoSEQ multiplex PCR; TCRdb has only the in-frame clones, and not every one. In the table there are more than 95,000 clones, around 89% of which are singletons. Sample: peripheral blood, taken on day 0 of MenACWY control vaccination. These receptors all stem from an adult in good health. Each CDR3 is given with its conserved first and last residue. Each record gives: V gene, D gene, clone size, J gene, CDR3 protein, CDR3 DNA. A D gene is named only where the DNA matches it firmly. Clone size is stated in some rows and not others, as once, few, many or a class when expanded.

TRBV6-6	NA	NA	TRBJ1-2	CASSYGVINYGYTF	TGTGCCAGCAGTTACGGGGTGATTAACTATGGCTACACCTTC
TRBV21-1	NA	once	TRBJ2-7	CALPTGTTYEQYF	TGTGCCTTACCCACCGGGACAACTTACGAGCAGTACTTC
TRBV11-3	NA	NA	TRBJ2-1	CASRERNNEQFF	TGTGCCAGCCGGGAGAGAAACAATGAGCAGTTCTTC
TRBV7-9	NA	NA	TRBJ2-1	CASSLQDKTVRDNEQFF	TGTGCCAGCAGCTTACAGGACAAGACAGTCCGGGACAATGAGCAGTTCTTC
TRBV5-1	NA	NA	TRBJ2-1	CASSMAWEQFF	TGCGCCAGCAGCATGGCTTGGGAGCAGTTCTTC
TRBV10-3	TRBD2	NA	TRBJ2-1	CAISPRGGIYNEQFF	TGTGCCATCTCTCCGCGGGGAGGGATATACAATGAGCAGTTCTTC
TRBV18	TRBD1	once	TRBJ2-7	CASSPGQGPEQYF	TGTGCCAGCTCACCGGGACAGGGCCCCGAGCAGTACTTC
TRBV28	TRBD2	NA	TRBJ2-1	CASSLGASGSTITNEQFF	TGTGCCAGCAGCTTGGGGGCGAGCGGGAGTACCATTACCAATGAGCAGTTCTTC
TRBV5-4	NA	NA	TRBJ1-2	CASSFGGDSYGYTF	TGTGCCAGCAGCTTCGGCGGGGACTCCTATGGCTACACCTTC
TRBV3-1/TRBV3-2	NA	NA	TRBJ1-1	CASSQGHLAEAFF	TGTGCCAGCAGCCAAGGACATCTGGCTGAAGCTTTCTTT
TRBV13	NA	few	TRBJ2-5	CASSLEGSQETQYF	TGTGCCAGCAGCTTAGAGGGCAGCCAAGAGACCCAGTACTTC
TRBV7-2	NA	NA	TRBJ2-1	CASSSILAFQFF	TGTGCCAGCAGCTCTATTCTAGCTTTTCAGTTCTTC
TRBV6-5	NA	NA	TRBJ2-2	CASMPGLGGTGELFF	TGTGCCAGCATGCCGGGACTGGGAGGAACCGGGGAGCTGTTTTTT
TRBV10-3	TRBD2	few	TRBJ2-1	CAISTSGRGDQFF	TGTGCCATCAGTACTAGCGGGAGGGGGGATCAGTTCTTC
TRBV7-2	NA	NA	TRBJ1-3	CASSLAPRVAGNTIYF	TGTGCCAGCAGCTTAGCACCCAGGGTGGCTGGAAACACCATATATTTT
TRBV24-1	TRBD2	NA	TRBJ2-5	CATSDTSGISPQETQYF	TGTGCCACCAGTGATACCAGCGGGATCAGCCCCCAGGAGACCCAGTACTTC
TRBV15	NA	NA	TRBJ2-3	CATSRSTDTQYF	TGTGCCACCTCAAGGAGTACAGATACGCAGTATTTT
TRBV7-2	NA	NA	TRBJ2-3	CASSLEAFRGTDTQYF	TGTGCCAGCAGCTTAGAAGCGTTTAGGGGAACAGATACGCAGTATTTT
TRBV24-1	NA	NA	TRBJ1-2	CATSDDSQSYGYTF	TGTGCCACCAGTGATGACAGTCAGTCCTATGGCTACACCTTC
TRBV7-2	TRBD2	NA	TRBJ2-1	CASSYSGLAGVVYEQFF	TGTGCCAGCAGTTATAGCGGACTAGCGGGAGTTGTGTATGAGCAGTTCTTC
TRBV7-2	NA	NA	TRBJ1-1	CASSLVRGVAGTATEAFF	TGTGCCAGCAGCCTTGTGAGGGGCGTAGCAGGGACGGCCACTGAAGCTTTCTTT
TRBV7-2	TRBD2	NA	TRBJ2-5	CASSAQTSGIWETQYF	TGTGCCAGCAGCGCGCAGACTAGCGGGATCTGGGAGACCCAGTACTTC
TRBV9	NA	NA	TRBJ1-1	CASSVAPENTEAFF	TGTGCCAGCAGCGTAGCTCCTGAGAACACTGAAGCTTTCTTT
TRBV11-2	TRBD2	many	TRBJ2-3	CASSPSGRASDTQYF	TGTGCCAGCAGCCCTAGCGGGAGGGCGTCAGATACGCAGTATTTT
TRBV7-9	NA	NA	TRBJ2-7	CASSLAWEGAEQYF	TGTGCCAGCAGCTTAGCGTGGGAGGGGGCCGAGCAGTACTTC
TRBV27	NA	NA	TRBJ1-2	CASSSRDLRGYTF	TGTGCCAGCAGTTCCCGGGACCTGCGGGGCTACACCTTC
TRBV5-1	NA	NA	TRBJ2-3	CASSLDSGAQDTQYF	TGCGCCAGCAGCTTGGACTCCGGGGCGCAAGATACGCAGTATTTT
TRBV19	NA	NA	TRBJ1-2	CASSSLQAYGYTF	TGTGCCAGTAGTAGTCTACAGGCCTATGGCTACACCTTC